The 26 T cell receptor beta chains reported below all come from one sample, sequenced in a study of cytomegalovirus exposure and HLA in healthy donors. The primer mix had 60 Vbeta and 13 Jbeta primers. Method: immunoSEQ multiplex PCR; TCRdb's copy keeps in-frame clones and lacks some. The profile shows approximately 160,000 clones, 60% to 80% of them singletons. Sequences were obtained from PBMCs. The receptor source for this set is a male donor in good health and CMV-seronegative.

This chain connects TRBV5-1 to TRBJ2-3; tentatively, D is TRBD2 (6 bases). This CDR3 region has 16 residues. Germline V gene data show CDR1 as SGHRS and CDR2 as YFSETQ. Trimming took off 0 bases at V and 0 bases at J, with 11 bases between the two ends. The CDR3: CASSLDGGASTDTQYF. CDR3 DNA: TGCGCCAGCAGCTTGGACGGCGGGGCCAGCACAGATACGCAGTATTTT.

The chain uses TRBV10-1 and TRBJ1-2; 7 nucleotides match TRBD1. This CDR3 contains 17 residues. J was trimmed by 2 bases and V by 8 bases; bases with no gene match: 17. Germline V lookup: CDR1 WNHNN, CDR2 SYGVQD (reference sequence). CDR3 residues: CASPRGGPPDINYGYTF. As DNA, the CDR3 is TGCGCCAGCCCCCGAGGGGGCCCCCCAGATATAAACTATGGCTACACCTTC.

This clone has a handful of counts. The J gene is TRBJ2-3, the V gene TRBV10-2, with 9 bases that match TRBD2. The V gene end was trimmed by 4 bases and the J gene end by 0 bases; junction bases not matched to a gene: 2. The germline gives CDR1 WSHSY, CDR2 SAAADI. The CDR3 has 15 amino acids. This CDR3 reads CASSGLAVSTDTQYF. CDR3 DNA: TGCGCCAGCAGTGGACTAGCGGTTAGCACAGATACGCAGTATTTT.

The chain combines TRBV6-6 with TRBJ1-2; TRBD1 agrees at 8 bases. Germline V lookup: CDR1 MNHNY, CDR2 SVGAGI (reference sequence). The J segment lost 7 bases and the V segment lost 5 bases, leaving 6 bases of the junction unmatched. The CDR3 consists of 13 residues. The CDR3 protein is CASSHRDRRGYTF. The CDR3 coding sequence is TGTGCCAGCAGTCACCGGGACAGGCGTGGCTACACCTTC.

About this clone: The sample carries other DNA sequences with the same CDR3. This sequence joins TRBV9 and TRBJ1-4; 9 bases align to TRBD1. The trim removed 0 bases at V and 8 bases at J, leaving 5 bases unmatched. Per the germline V gene, CDR1 is SGDLS and CDR2 is YYNGEE. The CDR3 has 15 amino acids. Here the CDR3 reads CASSVGGQGGEKLFF. CDR3 nucleotides: TGTGCCAGCAGCGTAGGGGGACAGGGTGGGGAAAAACTGTTTTTT.

The gene calls are TRBV7-9 and TRBJ1-1, with D perhaps TRBD1 (5 bases). The germline CDR1 and CDR2 sequences are SEHNR and FQNEAQ (reference sequence). The CDR3 length is 17 residues. Trimming removed 2 bases from V and 1 base from J, with 17 bases in between. The chain's CDR3 is CASSLTGFGGRNTEAFF. DNA of the CDR3: TGTGCCAGCAGCTTAACGGGGTTCGGGGGGAGGAACACTGAAGCTTTCTTT.

J is TRBJ2-1 and V is TRBV7-8; possible D gene TRBD2, 5 bases. The length of the CDR3 is 15 residues. Germline lookup yields CDR1 SGHVS and CDR2 FQNEAQ. The V end was cut by 3 bases, the J end by 2 bases, with 11 bases between. The CDR3 loop is CASSFFGSTYNEQFF. DNA of the CDR3: TGTGCCAGCAGCTTTTTTGGGAGTACCTACAATGAGCAGTTCTTC.

The sample holds a few counts of this clone. The J gene is TRBJ2-1, the V gene TRBV6-5; 9 bases align to TRBD2. Germline V gene sequence: CDR1 MNHEY, CDR2 SVGAGI. J was trimmed by 6 bases and V by 2 bases; bases with no gene match: 5. The CDR3 covers 15 residues. The DNA for the CDR3 is TGTGCCAGCAGTTACACTGGCGGGGGGGCCAATGAGCAGTTCTTC. As protein: CASSYTGGGANEQFF.

The sample holds a few counts of this clone. The chain uses TRBV5-1 and TRBJ2-5; 9 nucleotides align to TRBD1. V dropped 4 bases and J dropped 3; count of bases not matched to a gene: 10. Germline values: CDR1 SGHRS, CDR2 YFSETQ. This CDR3 comprises 16 residues. The CDR3 region has the DNA TGCGCCAGCAGCCTGGGGAGGGGGGACAGGGAAGAGACCCAGTACTTC. It codes for CASSLGRGDREETQYF. Filled out from reference TRBV5-1 and TRBJ2-5, the complete variable domain reads KAGVTQTPRYLIKTRGQQVTLSCSPISGHRSVSWYQQTPGQGLQFLFEYFSETQRNKGNFPGRFSGRQFSNSRSEMNVSTLELGDSALYLCASSLGRGDREETQYFGPGTRLLVL.

This chain uses TRBV27 with TRBJ1-5; D may be TRBD1 (6 bases). Trimming pared 6 bases from V and 7 bases from J, leaving 10 bases between. The CDR3 loop spans 12 amino acids. The germline CDR1 and CDR2 sequences are MNHEY and SMNVEV (reference sequence). CDR3 bases: TGTGCCAGCAGCGCAGGGGTCCAGCCCCAGCATTTT. It yields the protein CASSAGVQPQHF.

The CDR3 sequence is CASSLFGGGIQETQYF. Here the CDR3 DNA reads TGTGCCAGCAGCTTATTTGGGGGAGGTATCCAAGAGACCCAGTACTTC. V and J are TRBV7-2 and TRBJ2-5, with D maybe TRBD2 (6 bases). The CDR3 spans 16 residues. Germline loops: CDR1 SGHTA, CDR2 FQGNSA. With 2 bases removed from V and 1 base from J, the gap between germline ends came to 14 bases. The entire variable domain, with the rest obtained from reference TRBV7-2 and TRBJ2-5, is as follows: GAGVSQSPSNKVTEKGKDVELRCDPISGHTALYWYRQSLGQGLEFLIYFQGNSAPDKSGLPSDRFSAERTGGSVSTLTIQRTQQEDSAVYLCASSLFGGGIQETQYFGPGTRLLVL.

Concerning this clone: Distinct nucleotide sequences in the sample also encode this CDR3. This rearrangement joins TRBV5-1 to TRBJ1-6; possibly TRBD1 for D (6 bases). Trimming took 2 bases from V and 6 from J, leaving 9 bases between them. CDR1 is SGHRS, CDR2 YFSETQ, per germline. The CDR3 runs to 14 residues. The CDR3 here is CASSLSGVNSPLHF. The DNA of the CDR3 is TGCGCCAGCAGCTTATCAGGGGTTAATTCACCCCTCCACTTT.

This clone was observed a handful of times. This chain connects TRBV2 to TRBJ1-1; 7 bases match TRBD1. V gave up 4 bases and J gave up 4 bases; unmatched junction bases: 6. The CDR3 consists of 14 residues. Germline-derived CDR1 and CDR2 are SNHLY and FYNNEI. Here the CDR3 DNA reads TGTGCCAGCAGTGGACAGGGAGTTAGCACTGAAGCTTTCTTT. This codes for CASSGQGVSTEAFF.

In this sample, this clone turned up a few times. The genes are TRBV4-3 and TRBJ2-5; 8 positions match TRBD2. The DNA end is more similar to TRBJ2-7, so the J call may be wrong. The germline V gene has CDR1 LGHNA and CDR2 YSLEER. CDR3 size: 14 residues. The CDR3 is CASSMTSDSYEQYF. The CDR3 bases are TGCGCCAGCAGTATGACTAGCGACTCCTACGAGCAGTACTTC.

This clone occurred a few times. The chain carries TRBV4-1 and TRBJ2-6; D call uncertain. Germline CDR1 MGHRA, CDR2 YSYEKL. Trimming removed 0 bases at V and 4 bases at J, with 13 bases between. There are 17 residues in the CDR3. Written as DNA, the CDR3 is TGCGCCAGCAGCCAAGATCCTCTAATCTCCGGGGCCAACGTCCTGACTTTC. Protein: CASSQDPLISGANVLTF.

There are a few counts of this clone. The V and J genes are TRBV9 and TRBJ1-1; TRBD1 agrees at 7 bases. Trimming took 0 bases from V and 5 from J; bases not matched to a gene: 1. From germline, CDR1 is SGDLS and CDR2 YYNGEE. The length of the CDR3 is 13 residues. DNA for the CDR3: TGTGCCAGCAGCGTAGGACAGGGAACTGAAGCTTTCTTT. This encodes CASSVGQGTEAFF. Based on the CDR3 plus reference TRBV9 and TRBJ1-1, the full variable domain is DSGVTQTPKHLITATGQRVTLRCSPRSGDLSVYWYQQSLDQGLQFLIQYYNGEERAKGNILERFSAQQFPDLHSELNLSSLELGDSALYFCASSVGQGTEAFFGQGTRLTVV.

The chain carries TRBV30 and TRBJ2-7; 8 bases are a match to TRBD1. The CDR3 has 12 residues. The V gene's germline CDR1 is GTSNPN and CDR2 SVGIG (reference sequence). Trimming cost V 3 bases and J 3 bases; bases outside gene matches: 1. This CDR3 is CAWSTGGYEQYF. In nucleotides, the CDR3 is TGTGCCTGGAGCACAGGGGGCTACGAGCAGTACTTC.

The genes are TRBV2 and TRBJ1-2, with a tentative D call TRBD1 (5 bases). Trimming cost V 7 bases and J 8 bases, with 11 bases left between them. Germline V gives CDR1 SNHLY, CDR2 FYNNEI. The CDR3 has 11 amino acids. The chain's CDR3 is CASTREGGYTF. The CDR3 DNA reads as TGTGCCAGCACCAGGGAGGGAGGCTACACCTTC.

Concerning this clone itself: The same CDR3 is also encoded by other DNA sequences in this sample. The V call is TRBV18, the J call TRBJ2-7, with 10 bases that match TRBD2. The CDR3 covers 14 residues. V dropped 2 bases and J dropped 3; count of bases not matched to a gene: 1. CDR1 is KGHSH and CDR2 is LQKENI in the germline V gene. The DNA for the CDR3 is TGTGCCAGCTCACCAGGGACTAGCGTCTACGAGCAGTACTTC. Translation: CASSPGTSVYEQYF. Complete variable domain (other parts from reference TRBV18 and TRBJ2-7): NAGVMQNPRHLVRRRGQEARLRCSPMKGHSHVYWYRQLPEEGLKFMVYLQKENIIDESGMPKERFSAEFPKEGPSILRIQQVVRGDSAAYFCASSPGTSVYEQYFGPGTRLTVT.

The chain joins TRBV9 to TRBJ2-2; 8 positions agree with TRBD2. Unmatched junction bases numbered 14, after V lost 3 bases and J lost 4 bases. Per the germline V gene, CDR1 is SGDLS and CDR2 is YYNGEE. The CDR3 contains 18 residues. The CDR3 is CASSGGSQRGTGTGELFF. In nucleotides, the CDR3 is TGTGCCAGCAGCGGAGGGTCCCAGCGGGGGACGGGCACCGGGGAGCTGTTTTTT.

The J gene is TRBJ2-3, the V gene TRBV6-5, with D possibly TRBD2 on 5 matching bases. Germline lookup yields CDR1 MNHEY and CDR2 SVGAGI. Trimming removed 0 bases at V and 7 bases at J, with 17 bases between. This CDR3 contains 16 residues. The CDR3 DNA is TGTGCCAGCAGTTACTCGGCCGAGAGGGCCGGAAATACGCAGTATTTT. Its protein is CASSYSAERAGNTQYF.

The CDR3 protein is CASSQERGLDEYNEQFF. The CDR3 nucleotides are TGCGCCAGCAGCCAAGAAAGGGGACTAGACGAATACAATGAGCAGTTCTTC. This chain connects TRBV4-1 to TRBJ2-1; the match to TRBD2 covers 8 bases. Germline CDR1 reads MGHRA; CDR2 reads YSYEKL. This CDR3 contains 17 residues. V lost 0 bases, J lost 4 bases, and 8 bases stayed unmatched.

This chain uses TRBV9 with TRBJ1-6; D is uncertain. The CDR3 has 15 amino acids. CDR1 and CDR2 (germline): SGDLS, YYNGEE. The ends were cut back, 0 bases at V and 7 bases at J, with 11 bases in the middle. The CDR3 is CASSVEATENSPLHF. The CDR3 coding sequence is TGTGCCAGCAGCGTAGAGGCAACAGAAAATTCACCCCTCCACTTT.

This clone was observed once. The V and J genes are TRBV27 and TRBJ2-3, with D tentatively TRBD2 (6 bases). This CDR3 comprises 14 residues. Trimming pared 11 bases from V and 0 bases from J, leaving 15 bases between. Germline CDR1 MNHEY, CDR2 SMNVEV (reference sequence). CDR3 protein: CAGVRGSSTDTQYF. The DNA of the CDR3 is TGTGCCGGGGTGCGGGGTAGTAGCACAGATACGCAGTATTTT.

V usage is TRBV12-5 and J usage is TRBJ2-5, with a weak D call TRBD1 (6 bases). This CDR3 region has 13 residues. Germline-derived CDR1 and CDR2 are LGHNT and FRNRAP. V lost 0 bases, J lost 4 bases, and 6 bases lay in between. DNA of the CDR3: TGTGCTAGTGGTTTGGTACAGGGAGAGACCCAGTACTTC. Translation gives CASGLVQGETQYF.

The chain carries TRBV7-7 and TRBJ1-6; 7 bases line up with TRBD1. Losses at the gene ends were 8 bases for V and 5 bases for J; bases not matched to a gene: 9. Germline loops: CDR1 SSHAT, CDR2 FNYEAQ (reference sequence). The CDR3 has 15 amino acids. The CDR3 DNA sequence: TGTGCCAGCCAACAGGGGTTCAGGGATAATTCACCCCTCCACTTT. It translates to CASQQGFRDNSPLHF.